A single sample is the source of the 20 T cell receptor beta chains below, sequenced in a study of T-cell memory formation after mild COVID-19. TCRdb fed the 5' RACE reads into MiXCR, producing one record per CDR3 protein. The data hold around 530,000 distinct CDR3 sequences, with roughly 22% observed a single time. The sample consisted of PBMCs or a T cell subset sorted from them (not recorded which). These receptors all stem from an adult woman who had mild COVID-19 (a few samples of this study predate the infection). Cell type and time point are not known.

This clonotype was detected only a few times. J is TRBJ1-1 and V is TRBV7-6; no clear D. Looked up from germline, CDR1 is SGHVS and CDR2 is FNYEAQ. V was cut by 4 bases and J by 3 bases, with 9 bases left in between. The CDR3 extends over 13 amino acids. CDR3 bases: TGTGCCAGCAGCTCTTGGGGTGACACTGAAGCTTTCTTT. Translation gives CASSSWGDTEAFF.

This clonotype turned up a few times. V gene TRBV24-1 combines with J gene TRBJ2-5; D gene unclear. Trimming took 0 bases from V and 3 from J, leaving 13 bases between them. CDR1 KGHDR and CDR2 SFDVKD come from the germline V gene. There are 16 residues in the CDR3. CDR3 sequence reads: CATSDLGRAREETQYF. Written as DNA, the CDR3 is TGTGCCACCAGTGATTTGGGACGTGCTAGGGAAGAGACCCAGTACTTC.

The V call is TRBV20-1, the J call TRBJ2-3, with D maybe TRBD1 (6 bases). Trimming removed 5 bases at V and 3 bases at J, with 18 bases between. Germline V gene lookup returns CDR1 DFQATT and CDR2 SNEGSKA (reference sequence). This CDR3 is built from 15 residues. The CDR3, as DNA: TGCAGTGCTCCCCCCCCGGGACAAGTAACAGATACGCAGTATTTT. Translating gives CSAPPPGQVTDTQYF.

The genes are TRBV19 and TRBJ2-5; 9 bases map to TRBD2. Losses at the gene ends were 5 bases for V and 5 bases for J; bases not matched to a gene: 9. The CDR3 is 15 residues long. CDR1 is LNHDA and CDR2 is SQIVND in the germline V gene (reference sequence). CDR3 bases: TGTGCCAGTAGTTGGGCTAGCGGGAAATTTGAGACCCAGTACTTC. Translated, it gives CASSWASGKFETQYF.

The chain combines TRBV30 with TRBJ2-3; 7 bases map to TRBD2. V was clipped by 0 bases and J by 0 bases; unmatched bases: 9. The germline CDR1 and CDR2 sequences are GTSNPN and SVGIG (reference sequence). The CDR3 has 17 amino acids. The CDR3 nucleotides are TGTGCCTGGAGTGTGACTAGCTCCGGTATTAGCACAGATACGCAGTATTTT. It is translated as CAWSVTSSGISTDTQYF.

The gene calls are TRBV6-5 and TRBJ1-1; D possibly corresponds to TRBD1 (5 bases). The CDR3 length is 14 residues. V lost 0 bases and J 7 bases, leaving 12 bases between the germline ends. In germline, CDR1 is MNHEY, CDR2 SVGAGI. The CDR3 spells CASSYSGLRGEAFF. In DNA, the CDR3 is TGTGCCAGCAGTTACTCAGGACTGAGGGGTGAAGCTTTCTTT.

This clonotype was detected a few times. The V and J genes are TRBV29-1 and TRBJ1-2; 7 bases match TRBD1. This CDR3 has 14 amino acids. Trimming removed 6 bases from V and 0 bases from J; junction bases left unmatched: 7. The germline V gene encodes CDR1 SQVTM and CDR2 ANQGSEA. CDR3 sequence (DNA): TGCAGCGTCCGGACAGGAACTCCTAACTATGGCTACACCTTC. Amino acids: CSVRTGTPNYGYTF.

CDR3 DNA sequence: TGCAGTGCTAGAGAACACGGGGGCGCAGAGACCCAGTACTTC. It specifies CSAREHGGAETQYF. The genes are TRBV20-1 and TRBJ2-5; D possibly uses TRBD1 or TRBD2 (6 bases each). V was clipped by 0 bases and J by 4 bases, with 12 bases between them. This CDR3 is built from 14 residues. Germline lookup yields CDR1 DFQATT and CDR2 SNEGSKA (reference sequence).

The chain carries TRBV7-9 and TRBJ2-5; no clear D. V dropped 3 bases and J dropped 6 bases, with 5 bases sitting between them. The CDR3 length is 11 residues. Germline CDR1 SEHNR, CDR2 FQNEAQ (reference sequence). The CDR3 spells CASSLSQTQYF. DNA of the CDR3: TGTGCCAGCAGCTTGTCCCAGACCCAGTACTTC.

This clonotype was seen a handful of times. As the CDR3 is not closed by the conserved phenylalanine or tryptophan, this likely results from a read error. Because the CDR3's place on the DNA is in doubt, the DNA is left out and the CDR3 is given as listed by TCRdb. The rearrangement links TRBV7-9 to TRBJ2-7; the DNA was not used to check the table's D call, TRBD1. Germline V gene data show CDR1 as SEHNR and CDR2 as FQNEAQ (reference sequence). The CDR3 spans 15 residues, counting both ends. CDR3: CASRPDLPGQGPLMI.

This chain uses TRBV29-1 with TRBJ1-6, with TRBD1 as a possible D gene (6 bases). From germline, CDR1 is SQVTM and CDR2 ANQGSEA. CDR3 length equals 13 residues. Trimming stripped 6 bases from V and 10 bases from J, with 16 bases between. The CDR3 bases are TGCAGCGTCCAAGGGGGGTACGGGTCACCCCTCCACTTT. Protein product: CSVQGGYGSPLHF.

This clonotype was counted between two and nine times. The CDR3 bases are TGTGCCAGTACTGCCCCGCCGGGACAGCCCCAGCATTTT. The encoded protein is CASTAPPGQPQHF. This chain links TRBV19 with TRBJ1-5; D is uncertain. Germline assignment: CDR1 LNHDA and CDR2 SQIVND (reference sequence). The V gene lost 7 bases and the J gene lost 7 bases, with 14 bases spanning the gap. The CDR3 covers 13 residues.

This chain joins TRBV4-1 and TRBJ2-1; 12 bases map to TRBD2. Germline V gene data show CDR1 as MGHRA and CDR2 as YSYEKL. The V gene end was trimmed by 0 bases and the J gene end by 9 bases; junction bases not matched to a gene: 6. The length of the CDR3 is 16 residues. This chain's CDR3 is CASSQETSGGFTEQFF. The CDR3 DNA sequence: TGCGCCAGCAGCCAAGAGACTAGCGGGGGCTTCACTGAGCAGTTCTTC.

This clonotype was observed a few times. At one end the junction does not follow the germline gene, possibly because of a read error. The J gene is TRBJ2-1, the V gene TRBV7-7; D is perhaps TRBD2 (6 bases). Germline lookup yields CDR1 SSHAT and CDR2 FNYEAQ (reference sequence). The length of the CDR3 is 15 residues. The CDR3 bases are TGTGCTAGCACCCCGTGGAGGGGCGGGGTCGGTGAGCAGTTCTTC. Protein: CASTPWRGGVGEQFF.

There are a few counts of this clonotype. The chain has TRBV12-3 or TRBV12-4 and TRBJ2-1; D might be TRBD1 or TRBD2, each matching 6 bases. The CDR3 is made up of 14 amino acids. V was cut by 8 bases and J by 7 bases, with 18 bases left in between. The CDR3 protein is CASFSLGGSNEQFF. In nucleotides, the CDR3 is TGTGCCAGCTTTTCTCTGGGGGGCTCTAATGAGCAGTTCTTC.

As for this clonotype: One junction end disagrees with the germline gene, perhaps due to a read error. The chain employs TRBV24-1 and TRBJ1-2; 7 bases map to TRBD1. This CDR3 is 15 amino acids long. CDR1 is KGHDR and CDR2 is SFDVKD in the germline V gene. In DNA, the CDR3 is TGTGCCACCAGTGATTTTGGGCCAAGTGGGACAGTGAAGATCTTC. Protein: CATSDFGPSGTVKIF.

This clonotype was found a few times. This chain links TRBV12-3 or TRBV12-4 with TRBJ2-5; 9 nucleotides line up with TRBD2. Trimming took 2 bases from V and 1 from J; bases not matched to a gene: 11. The CDR3 contains 18 residues. The chain's CDR3 is CASSLKVGSGGIQETQYF. CDR3 in DNA: TGTGCCAGCAGTTTAAAGGTCGGGAGCGGGGGGATCCAAGAGACCCAGTACTTC.

This clonotype turned up a few times. This chain links TRBV2 with TRBJ2-1; no firm D call. Germline assignment: CDR1 SNHLY and CDR2 FYNNEI. V was clipped by 7 bases and J by 5 bases, with 6 bases between them. The CDR3 has 11 residues. CDR3 residues: CASKLHNEQFF. The CDR3 DNA reads TGTGCCAGCAAATTACACAATGAGCAGTTCTTC.

The sample holds a few counts of this clonotype. The chain is built from TRBV14 and TRBJ2-3; 7 nucleotides match TRBD2. Germline V gives CDR1 SGHDN, CDR2 FVKESK. Trimming took 4 bases from V and 8 from J; bases not matched to a gene: 12. The CDR3 consists of 15 residues. DNA of the CDR3: TGTGCCAGCAGCCCAGCGGGACTACCTATCCTTACGCAGTATTTT. Translated, it gives CASSPAGLPILTQYF.

The chain employs TRBV19 and TRBJ2-5, with 12 positions matching TRBD1. There are 13 residues in the CDR3. Per germline, CDR1 LNHDA and CDR2 SQIVND (reference sequence). V trimming: 5 bases; J trimming: 7 bases; junction bases outside the gene matches: 2. The CDR3 DNA reads TGTGCCAGTAGTGGGACAGGGGGCCGGACCCAGTACTTC. It translates to CASSGTGGRTQYF.